This entry lists 20 T cell receptor beta chains sequenced from one sample in a study of shared clonotypes between healthy human individuals. Clones were read by immunoSEQ multiplex PCR, and TCRdb kept only the in-frame ones, dropping some. The repertoire holds about 2.4 million clones, with under 95% as singletons. Sequencing was performed on naive CD4+ T cells from PBMCs. Specified subset: CD45RA+ positively selected. The receptors originated from a man aged 18 to 29 in good health. Some clones in this sample may be carry-over from other donors' samples.

The chain carries TRBV25-1 and TRBJ1-4; D is unclear. The CDR3 totals 15 residues. In germline, CDR1 is MGHDK, CDR2 SYGVNS. Deletions cut 4 bases from V and 5 bases from J, with 14 bases between. The CDR3 sequence is CASSGTGRKNEKLFF. The CDR3 bases are TGTGCCAGCAGTGGAACCGGCAGGAAGAATGAAAAACTGTTTTTT.

This sequence joins TRBV11-2 and TRBJ2-1; D remains ambiguous. The CDR3 covers 12 residues. Deletions cut 5 bases from V and 10 bases from J, with 12 bases between. Germline-derived CDR1 and CDR2 are SGHAT and FQNNGV. The CDR3 bases are TGTGCCAGCAGCCCCCACGTCGGGGAGCAGTTCTTC. Translated: CASSPHVGEQFF.

This clone has a handful of counts. This CDR3 is also generated by other DNA sequences in the sample. The V and J genes are TRBV2 and TRBJ1-2; 11 positions match TRBD1. Germline values: CDR1 SNHLY, CDR2 FYNNEI. V was pared by 6 bases and J by 6 bases, with 0 bases of the junction left unmatched. There are 12 residues in the CDR3. CDR3 residues: CASRGQGDGYTF. The DNA of the CDR3 is TGTGCCAGCAGGGGACAGGGGGATGGCTACACCTTC.

The CDR3 nucleotides are TGTGCCAGCTCACCACGACAGACTCAAGAGACCCAGTACTTC. Protein product: CASSPRQTQETQYF. This sequence joins TRBV18 and TRBJ2-5; D perhaps matches TRBD1 (5 bases). Germline CDR1 KGHSH, CDR2 LQKENI. The ends were cut back, 1 base at V and 2 bases at J, with 8 bases in the middle. The CDR3 runs 14 residues.

The rearrangement links TRBV27 to TRBJ2-2; 9 positions agree with TRBD1. The CDR3 covers 14 residues. CDR1 and CDR2 from the germline V gene are MNHEY and SMNVEV (reference sequence). J gave up 2 bases and V 6 bases, and 1 base lay outside the gene matches. The DNA of the CDR3 is TGTGCCAGCAGACAGGGGGCTAACACCGGGGAGCTGTTTTTT. It is translated as CASRQGANTGELFF.

V gene TRBV28 combines with J gene TRBJ2-1; 7 nucleotides align to TRBD2. CDR1 and CDR2 (germline): MDHEN, SYDVKM. There are 16 residues in the CDR3. Germline trimming cut 4 bases from V and 0 bases from J; bases unmatched to any gene: 6. The CDR3 DNA follows: TGTGCCAGCAGTTCCCTAGCGGCTAGCTCCTACAATGAGCAGTTCTTC. This gives the protein CASSSLAASSYNEQFF.

The chain combines TRBV7-2 with TRBJ2-1; 14 bases line up with TRBD2. After removal of 6 bases from V and 3 bases from J, the junction contained 4 bases not matched to a gene. This CDR3 has 16 amino acids. CDR1 and CDR2 from the germline V gene are SGHTA and FQGNSA. CDR3 in DNA: TGTGCCAGCAGACAAGGGACTAGCGGGAGCTACAATGAGCAGTTCTTC. Protein product: CASRQGTSGSYNEQFF.

This clone was detected only a few times. This chain uses TRBV30 with TRBJ1-1, with D perhaps matching TRBD1 (5 bases). The CDR3 contains 14 residues. In germline, CDR1 is GTSNPN, CDR2 SVGIG (reference sequence). Trimming cost V 3 bases and J 7 bases, with 18 bases left between them. CDR3 in amino acids: CAWRNQAGRGEAFF. Written as DNA, the CDR3 is TGTGCCTGGAGGAACCAGGCGGGAAGGGGTGAAGCTTTCTTT.

V and J are TRBV28 and TRBJ2-1; maybe TRBD1 (5 bases). The V end lost 10 bases, the J end lost 4 bases, and 11 bases lay between the germline ends. CDR1 MDHEN and CDR2 SYDVKM come from the germline V gene. The CDR3 extends over 12 amino acids. The CDR3 bases are TGTGCCACCCTAGGGGTGTACAATGAGCAGTTCTTC. Its translation: CATLGVYNEQFF.

The chain recombines TRBV5-4 with TRBJ2-7, with D possibly TRBD1 on 6 matching bases. The CDR3 totals 14 residues. The germline V gene encodes CDR1 SGHNT and CDR2 YYREEE (reference sequence). Trimming removed 4 bases at V and 3 bases at J, with 14 bases between. The CDR3 is CASSPGGQGYEQYF. In DNA form, the CDR3 reads TGTGCCAGCAGCCCTGGGGGCCAGGGCTACGAGCAGTACTTC.

The chain has TRBV28 and TRBJ1-2; 8 nucleotides line up with TRBD1. The trim removed 3 bases at V and 0 bases at J, leaving 6 bases unmatched. This CDR3 has 16 amino acids. Germline V lookup: CDR1 MDHEN, CDR2 SYDVKM. The CDR3: CASSLAGGVTNYGYTF. In DNA, the CDR3 is TGTGCCAGCAGTTTGGCAGGGGGCGTCACTAACTATGGCTACACCTTC.

J is TRBJ2-7 and V is TRBV7-9, with 8 bases lining up with TRBD2. Germline V CDR1 and CDR2: SEHNR, FQNEAQ (reference sequence). Trimming took 5 bases from V and 1 from J; bases not matched to a gene: 10. CDR3 size: 16 residues. This CDR3 is CASSPRAGGVSYEQYF. Written as DNA, the CDR3 is TGTGCCAGCAGCCCAAGGGCGGGAGGTGTATCCTACGAGCAGTACTTC.

The rearrangement links TRBV5-4 to TRBJ2-2; 10 bases line up with TRBD2. In germline, CDR1 is SGHNT, CDR2 YYREEE (reference sequence). With V trimmed by 2 bases and J by 5 bases, 6 bases remained unmatched. This CDR3 contains 16 residues. The CDR3 nucleotides read TGTGCCAGCAGCTTTTGGCTAGCGGGAGATACCGGGGAGCTGTTTTTT. Residues: CASSFWLAGDTGELFF. Supplemented by reference TRBV5-4 and TRBJ2-2, the full variable domain reads ETGVTQSPTHLIKTRGQQVTLRCSSQSGHNTVSWYQQALGQGPQFIFQYYREEENGRGNFPPRFSGLQFPNYSSELNVNALELDDSALYLCASSFWLAGDTGELFFGEGSRLTVL.

The chain recombines TRBV28 with TRBJ1-2; D might be TRBD1 (6 bases). Germline CDR1 is MDHEN and CDR2 is SYDVKM. The CDR3 consists of 12 residues. V was cut by 7 bases and J by 7 bases, with 13 bases left in between. The CDR3 loop reads CASTLGGAGYTF. CDR3 sequence (DNA): TGTGCCAGCACCCTGGGGGGGGCTGGCTACACCTTC.

This clone was observed a handful of times. Other DNA sequences from this sample encode an identical CDR3 as well. The V call is TRBV7-3, the J call TRBJ2-2; the D is unclear. Germline loops: CDR1 SGHTA, CDR2 FQGTGA. V was cut by 3 bases and J by 6 bases, with 5 bases left in between. CDR3 length: 12 amino acids. The CDR3 region is CASSLAPGELFF. The DNA for the CDR3 is TGTGCCAGCAGCTTGGCCCCCGGGGAGCTGTTTTTT.

The V gene is TRBV10-2, the J gene TRBJ2-1; 9 nucleotides align to TRBD1. Germline V gives CDR1 WSHSY, CDR2 SAAADI. This CDR3 contains 16 residues. With V trimmed by 2 bases and J by 8 bases, 10 bases remained unmatched. CDR3 in DNA: TGCGCCAGCAGTGAGGGCGGACAGGGGCGTATGGATGAGCAGTTCTTC. Its translation is CASSEGGQGRMDEQFF.

The V gene is TRBV6-5, the J gene TRBJ1-3; D possibly corresponds to TRBD1 (6 bases). Germline V lookup: CDR1 MNHEY, CDR2 SVGAGI. The CDR3 sequence is 14 residues long. V lost 5 bases to trimming and J lost 6 bases, with 14 bases between them. CDR3 region: CASSNRKGVNTIYF. In nucleotides, the CDR3 is TGTGCCAGCAGTAACCGAAAGGGGGTAAACACCATATATTTT.

This clone came up once. The V gene is TRBV30, the J gene TRBJ2-2; 8 bases match TRBD2. V dropped 0 bases and J dropped 5; count of bases not matched to a gene: 8. This CDR3 spans 16 amino acids. Germline-derived CDR1 and CDR2 are GTSNPN and SVGIG (reference sequence). The CDR3 protein is CAWSVGRLAGTGELFF. The CDR3 DNA sequence: TGTGCCTGGAGTGTGGGGAGGTTAGCGGGGACCGGGGAGCTGTTTTTT. Full variable domain (remainder filled in from reference TRBV30 and TRBJ2-2): SQTIHQWPATLVQPVGSPLSLECTVEGTSNPNLYWYRQAAGRGLQLLFYSVGIGQISSEVPQNLSASRPQDRQFILSSKKLLLSDSGFYLCAWSVGRLAGTGELFFGEGSRLTVL.

As regards this clone: Other DNA variants within this sample encode the same CDR3. V gene TRBV28 combines with J gene TRBJ1-1; D gene ambiguous. The V gene's germline CDR1 is MDHEN and CDR2 SYDVKM. CDR3 size: 12 residues. Trimming left V 6 bases short and J 8 bases short, with 13 bases between. CDR3 region: CASSSLWTEAFF. Here the CDR3 DNA reads TGTGCCAGCAGCTCACTTTGGACGGAAGCTTTCTTT.

This clone was seen a handful of times. The chain links TRBV9 to TRBJ1-2; 9 bases match TRBD1. The CDR3 loop spans 16 amino acids. Germline V CDR1 and CDR2: SGDLS, YYNGEE. The V gene end was trimmed by 4 bases and the J gene end by 4 bases; junction bases not matched to a gene: 11. The CDR3 bases are TGTGCCAGCAGCCCCGAGGACAGGGGCGGCCTCTATGGCTACACCTTC. Amino acid sequence: CASSPEDRGGLYGYTF.